These 8 T cell receptor beta chains were sequenced from one sample in a study of response to subunit inactivated influenza vaccine. MiXCR, run by TCRdb on the RT-PCR reads, gives a single entry per CDR3 protein. The profile shows 400,000 to 650,000 distinct CDR3 sequences, approximately 7.8% of them singletons. The sequences come from PBMCs from blood, collected 23 to 25 months after vaccination. These receptors were taken from a man aged 50 to 75 who received an inactivated influenza vaccine.

About this clonotype: A junction boundary mismatches the germline segment, possibly from a read error. This chain joins TRBV20-1 and TRBJ2-3, with 8 nucleotides matching TRBD2. The CDR3 runs to 14 residues. CDR1 DFQATT and CDR2 SNEGSKA come from the germline V gene (reference sequence). For the CDR3, the DNA is TGCAGTACTAGAAGCGGGAGAGAGGGAGATACGCAGTATTTT. Translation gives CSTRSGREGDTQYF.

This clonotype has a handful of counts. The gene calls are TRBV20-1 and TRBJ1-1; TRBD1 might be the D (5 bases). Trimming pared 6 bases from V and 1 base from J, leaving 15 bases between. This CDR3 has 14 amino acids. Germline CDR1 and CDR2: DFQATT and SNEGSKA (reference sequence). CDR3 loop: CSALIDGTNTEAFF. CDR3 coding DNA: TGCAGTGCCCTCATCGACGGGACGAACACTGAAGCTTTCTTT.

The V gene is TRBV27, the J gene TRBJ2-7; D uncertain. Looked up from germline, CDR1 is MNHEY and CDR2 is SMNVEV (reference sequence). The CDR3 loop spans 13 amino acids. V was shortened by 0 bases and J by 4 bases, with 7 bases between the two germline ends. The CDR3: CASSLSLEYEQYF. In DNA, the CDR3 is TGTGCCAGCAGTTTATCCCTCGAGTACGAGCAGTACTTC.

The chain couples TRBV20-1 to TRBJ2-5, with D possibly being TRBD1 (5 bases). The length of the CDR3 is 14 residues. Trimming pared 6 bases from V and 3 bases from J, leaving 17 bases between. Per the germline V gene, CDR1 is DFQATT and CDR2 is SNEGSKA (reference sequence). For the CDR3, the DNA is TGCAGTGCCATAATCCCGGGCAGGGAAGAGACCCAGTACTTC. It specifies CSAIIPGREETQYF.

This clonotype showed up many times. The chain carries TRBV7-9 and TRBJ2-7, with a tentative D call TRBD2 (6 bases). V shed 0 bases and J shed 2 bases, with 8 bases lying between them. The CDR3 has 14 residues. CDR1 and CDR2 (germline): SEHNR, FQNEAQ (reference sequence). This chain's CDR3 is CASSLASGAYEQYF. DNA of the CDR3: TGTGCCAGCAGCTTAGCTAGCGGAGCCTACGAGCAGTACTTC. The variable domain in full, with the rest retrieved from reference TRBV7-9 and TRBJ2-7, is DTGVSQNPRHKITKRGQNVTFRCDPISEHNRLYWYRQTLGQGPEFLTYFQNEAQLEKSRLLSDRFSAERPKGSFSTLEIQRTEQGDSAMYLCASSLASGAYEQYFGPGTRLTVT.

The V gene is TRBV6-1, the J gene TRBJ2-5, with 11 nucleotides matching TRBD1. With V trimmed by 6 bases and J by 4 bases, 7 bases remained unmatched. From germline, CDR1 is MNHNS and CDR2 SASEGT. The CDR3 has 15 amino acids. This chain's CDR3 is CASRSGTGGLETQYF. CDR3 coding DNA: TGTGCCAGCAGAAGTGGGACAGGGGGGTTAGAGACCCAGTACTTC.

V usage is TRBV7-9 and J usage is TRBJ2-1; possible D gene TRBD1, 5 bases. Germline values: CDR1 SEHNR, CDR2 FQNEAQ (reference sequence). V lost 6 bases, J lost 8 bases, and 8 bases lay in between. This CDR3 is 11 amino acids long. The DNA for the CDR3 is TGTGCCAGCAGAGCAGGGTATGAGCAGTTCTTC. Its translation: CASRAGYEQFF.

This clonotype was counted a few times. This chain uses TRBV4-2 with TRBJ2-1; 12 bases map to TRBD2. This CDR3 spans 15 amino acids. With 1 base clipped from V and 9 bases from J, the junction kept 4 bases outside the gene matches. CDR1 LGHNA and CDR2 YNFKEQ come from the germline V gene. CDR3 sequence (DNA): TGTGCCAGCAGCCAAGCCTCGACTAGCGGGAGTGAGCAGTTCTTC. This sequence encodes CASSQASTSGSEQFF.